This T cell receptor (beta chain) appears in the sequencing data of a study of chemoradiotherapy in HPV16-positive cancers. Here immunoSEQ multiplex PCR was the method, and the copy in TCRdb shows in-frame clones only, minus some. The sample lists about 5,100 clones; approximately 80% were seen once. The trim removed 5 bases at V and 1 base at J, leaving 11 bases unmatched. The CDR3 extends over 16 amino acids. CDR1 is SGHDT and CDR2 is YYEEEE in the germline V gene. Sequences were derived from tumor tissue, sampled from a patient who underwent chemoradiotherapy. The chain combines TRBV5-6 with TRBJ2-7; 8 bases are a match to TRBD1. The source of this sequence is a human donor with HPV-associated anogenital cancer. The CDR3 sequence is CASRFGAGTGSYEQYF. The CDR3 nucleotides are TGTGCCAGCAGGTTCGGAGCCGGGACAGGATCCTACGAGCAGTACTTC.